The sequence of this TCR beta chain was determined in a study of shared clonotypes between healthy human individuals. Study results and caveats: Across a few donors, naive CD4 shared roughly 5%, naive CD8 less than 4%, memory CD4 2% to 2.5%, memory CD8 0.4% to 0.5%. Lower generation probabilities were found for non-shared clonotypes than for those shared by all four donors. What naive subsets generally showed was a larger estimated richness than memory subsets showed. A limitation of the genetic and exposure-history diversity represented arose from few donors.

Libraries were prepared by immunoSEQ multiplex PCR; TCRdb keeps only in-frame clonotypes and omits some of them. Of over a million clones in the sample, more than 95% were seen once. A remark on this clone: Its specificity is not known.

The CDR3 is 16 amino acids. CDR1 and CDR2 from the germline V gene are LGHNA and YSLEER. The ends were cut back, 4 bases at V and 0 bases at J, with 12 bases in the middle. This chain joins TRBV4-3 and TRBJ2-2, with D hard to call. What was sequenced was naive CD4+ T cells sorted from blood. Indicated subset: CD45RA+ positively selected. This TCR came from a man under 40 in good health. CDR3 amino acids: CASSPSRLSNTGELFF. In DNA, the CDR3 is TGCGCCAGCAGCCCCTCACGGTTGTCGAACACCGGGGAGCTGTTTTTT.